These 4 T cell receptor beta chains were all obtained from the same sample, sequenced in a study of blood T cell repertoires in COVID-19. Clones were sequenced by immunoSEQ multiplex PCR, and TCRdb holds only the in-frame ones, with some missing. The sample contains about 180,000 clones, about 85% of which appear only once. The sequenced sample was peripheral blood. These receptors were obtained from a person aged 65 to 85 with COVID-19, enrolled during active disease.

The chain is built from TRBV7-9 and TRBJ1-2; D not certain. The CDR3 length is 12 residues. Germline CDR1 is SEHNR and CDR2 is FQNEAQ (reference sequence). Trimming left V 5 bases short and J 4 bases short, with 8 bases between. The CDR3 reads CASSPNSYGYTF. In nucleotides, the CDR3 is TGTGCCAGCAGCCCGAACAGCTATGGCTACACCTTC.

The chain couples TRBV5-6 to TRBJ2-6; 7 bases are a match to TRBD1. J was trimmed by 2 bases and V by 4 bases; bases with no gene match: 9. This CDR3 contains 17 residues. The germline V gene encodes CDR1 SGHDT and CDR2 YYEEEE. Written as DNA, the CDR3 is TGTGCCAGCAGCAGAGGGGACAGTTTAACTGGGGCCAACGTCCTGACTTTC. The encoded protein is CASSRGDSLTGANVLTF. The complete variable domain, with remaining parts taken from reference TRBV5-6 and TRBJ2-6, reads DAGVTQSPTHLIKTRGQQVTLRCSPKSGHDTVSWYQQALGQGPQFIFQYYEEEERQRGNFPDRFSGHQFPNYSSELNVNALLLGDSALYLCASSRGDSLTGANVLTFGAGSRLTVL.

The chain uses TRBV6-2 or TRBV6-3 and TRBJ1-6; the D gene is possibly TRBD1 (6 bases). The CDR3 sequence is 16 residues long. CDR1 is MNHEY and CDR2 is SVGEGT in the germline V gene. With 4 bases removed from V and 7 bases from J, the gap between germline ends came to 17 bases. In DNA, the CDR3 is TGTGCCAGCAGTTCCGACAGGACCAGTTGGAATTCACCCCTCCACTTT. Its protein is CASSSDRTSWNSPLHF.

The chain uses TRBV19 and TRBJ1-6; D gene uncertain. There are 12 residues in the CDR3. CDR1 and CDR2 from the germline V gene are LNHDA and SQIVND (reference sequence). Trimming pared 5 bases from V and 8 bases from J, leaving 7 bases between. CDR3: CASSSRDSPLHF. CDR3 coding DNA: TGTGCCAGTAGTTCCCGGGATTCACCCCTCCACTTT. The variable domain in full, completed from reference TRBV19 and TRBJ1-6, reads DGGITQSPKYLFRKEGQNVTLSCEQNLNHDAMYWYRQDPGQGLRLIYYSQIVNDFQKGDIAEGYSVSREKKESFPLTVTSAQKNPTAFYLCASSSRDSPLHFGNGTRLTVT.